This T cell receptor beta chain was identified in a study of beta chain features in type 1 diabetes. Background on the study: The samples had roughly 110,000,000 sorted cells examined in all.

This clone was detected only a few times. The antigen is unknown. Regarding the study as a whole: Patients with type 1 diabetes carried fewer insertions and had more deletions at their VDJ junctions.

Germline V lookup: CDR1 PRHDT, CDR2 FYEKMQ (reference sequence). The V end was cut by 3 bases, the J end by 3 bases, with 4 bases between. The CDR3 covers 12 residues. Averaging around 120 mL, one heparinised blood draw was given by each donor. TCRB transcripts that were expressed got sequenced, as all of the isolated RNA had been reverse transcribed. The repertoire was sequenced with immunoSEQ multiplex PCR; TCRdb's copy has only in-frame clones and lacks some. The sample holds about 110,000 clones; about two fifths are singletons and the top ten take roughly 0.059%. V is TRBV13 and J is TRBJ2-3; D is undetermined. The clonotype originates from a woman younger than 30 in good health. The specimen sequenced was stem cell memory CD4+ T cells from blood. The CDR3 is CASSLRTDTQYF. CDR3 DNA sequence: TGTGCCAGCAGCTTGCGTACAGATACGCAGTATTTT.